A selection of T cell receptor beta chains follows, all from one sample in a study of synovial regulatory T cells in juvenile arthritis. Assay: immunoSEQ multiplex PCR; the TCRdb copy retains only in-frame clones and omits some. The sample is made up of about 10,000 clones, and the top ten hold about 1.1% of it. Material: Treg cells from blood. These receptors were collected from a donor younger than 30 with juvenile idiopathic arthritis. Both conserved end residues are part of each CDR3.

j_call v_call cdr3_aa
TRBJ2-2 TRBV2 CASSASRGAGELFF
TRBJ2-3 TRBV10-1 CASSESRGKPQYF
TRBJ2-1 TRBV10-3 CAISLTSGHYNEQFF
TRBJ1-3 TRBV4-1 CASSQDYRYGNTIYF
TRBJ2-3 TRBV2 CASSEGLAGTDTQYF
TRBJ2-3 TRBV5-1 CASSLGTYPSTDTQYF
TRBJ2-7 TRBV4-1 CASSLRDSLYEQYF
TRBJ2-3 TRBV5-4 CASSLVSRTDTQYF
TRBJ2-3 TRBV27 CASRYAWTSLGRYTQYF
TRBJ2-2 TRBV10-2 CASTRMGGTGELFF
TRBJ2-4 TRBV5-6 CASSTGGPKNIQYF
TRBJ1-1 TRBV6-1 CASRDNQEAFF
TRBJ2-2 TRBV15 CATSRDRASLTGELFF
TRBJ1-2 TRBV11-2 CASSLTGNGYTF
TRBJ2-3 TRBV6-4 CASSDEAGGPDTQYF
TRBJ1-2 TRBV11-2 CASSSSFRQGHYGYTF